Presented here are 13 T cell receptor beta chains from one specimen sequenced in a study of blood T cell repertoires in COVID-19. Some clones are missing from TCRdb's copy, which holds only in-frame ones; the method was immunoSEQ multiplex PCR. The sample lists about 77,000 clones, 90% seen once, with roughly 15% in the top ten. What was sequenced was peripheral blood. The source is a woman older than 75 with active or convalescent COVID-19.

This rearrangement joins TRBV6-6 to TRBJ2-5; D is possibly TRBD1 (6 bases). The CDR3 consists of 14 residues. The V and J ends lost 0 bases and 1 base respectively, with 6 bases between them. The germline CDR1 and CDR2 sequences are MNHNY and SVGAGI (reference sequence). CDR3: CASSYSGGQETQYF. The CDR3 bases are TGTGCCAGCAGTTACTCAGGGGGCCAAGAGACCCAGTACTTC.

J is TRBJ1-5 and V is TRBV27; TRBD1 matches at 11 bases. Germline loops: CDR1 MNHEY, CDR2 SMNVEV (reference sequence). The CDR3 totals 14 residues. V was clipped by 8 bases and J by 7 bases; unmatched bases: 7. This CDR3 reads CASRGTGGRQPQHF. CDR3 DNA sequence: TGTGCCAGCCGAGGGACAGGGGGTCGGCAGCCCCAGCATTTT.

The rearrangement uses TRBV24-1 and TRBJ1-5; TRBD1 aligns across 8 bases. V trimming: 2 bases; J trimming: 7 bases; junction bases outside the gene matches: 3. The CDR3 totals 14 residues. CDR1 is KGHDR and CDR2 is SFDVKD in the germline V gene. The DNA of the CDR3 is TGTGCCACCAGTGATTCAGGGGGCGGCCAGCCCCAGCATTTT. Amino acid sequence: CATSDSGGGQPQHF.

The gene calls are TRBV3-1 (or the pseudogene TRBV3-2) and TRBJ2-4, with no clear D. The CDR3 extends over 15 amino acids. Germline V gives CDR1 LGHDT, CDR2 YNNKEL (reference sequence). Trimming left V 1 base short and J 3 bases short, with 10 bases between. The CDR3 nucleotides are TGTGCCAGCAGCCAAGTTGGGCAGTTCAAAAACATTCAGTACTTC. Translating gives CASSQVGQFKNIQYF.

The chain uses TRBV4-1 and TRBJ2-1; perhaps TRBD2 as D (5 bases). Trimming removed 4 bases at V and 8 bases at J, with 12 bases between. The V gene's germline CDR1 is MGHRA and CDR2 YSYEKL. This CDR3 is 13 amino acids long. The CDR3 spells CASSLVLAHEQFF. The DNA of the CDR3 is TGCGCCAGCAGCCTCGTGCTAGCCCATGAGCAGTTCTTC.

The V and J genes are TRBV5-6 and TRBJ2-7; 11 bases are shared with TRBD2. Germline trimming cut 2 bases from V and 3 bases from J; bases unmatched to any gene: 7. CDR1 is SGHDT and CDR2 is YYEEEE in the germline V gene. The CDR3 runs to 16 residues. In DNA form, the CDR3 reads TGTGCCAGCAGCTTCATAGGACTAGCGGGTAACTACGAGCAGTACTTC. This translates into CASSFIGLAGNYEQYF. Based on the CDR3 plus reference TRBV5-6 and TRBJ2-7, the full variable domain is DAGVTQSPTHLIKTRGQQVTLRCSPKSGHDTVSWYQQALGQGPQFIFQYYEEEERQRGNFPDRFSGHQFPNYSSELNVNALLLGDSALYLCASSFIGLAGNYEQYFGPGTRLTVT.

The chain links TRBV4-3 to TRBJ2-7; 9 nucleotides align to TRBD1. The germline V gene has CDR1 LGHNA and CDR2 YSLEER. The ends lost 0 bases at V and 7 bases at J; junction bases unmatched: 7. The CDR3 consists of 15 residues. CDR3 loop: CASSQDRDRAGEQYF. The CDR3 nucleotides read TGCGCCAGCAGCCAAGACCGGGACAGGGCTGGGGAGCAGTACTTC.

The CDR3 loop is CAIAREGGANEKLFF. The CDR3 DNA reads as TGTGCCATCGCCAGGGAAGGGGGAGCTAATGAAAAACTGTTTTTT. The chain uses TRBV10-3 and TRBJ1-4, with TRBD1 as a possible D gene (6 bases). The germline gives CDR1 ENHRY, CDR2 SYGVKD. Trimming cost V 8 bases and J 3 bases, with 16 bases left between them. The CDR3 is made up of 15 amino acids.

The CDR3 region has the DNA TGTGCCAGCAGCTTAGTAGCTCTAGCGCTAGCGGGGGCCCAGTACTTC. Its translation: CASSLVALALAGAQYF. The gene calls are TRBV7-8 and TRBJ2-5; 10 bases agree with TRBD2. This CDR3 contains 16 residues. Germline V gene sequence: CDR1 SGHVS, CDR2 FQNEAQ. Trimming cost V 1 base and J 9 bases; bases outside gene matches: 11.

The chain joins TRBV9 to TRBJ2-7; 10 bases map to TRBD1. V dropped 2 bases and J dropped 4; count of bases not matched to a gene: 6. Per the germline V gene, CDR1 is SGDLS and CDR2 is YYNGEE. The CDR3 contains 15 residues. In DNA, the CDR3 is TGTGCCAGCAGCGTCACCGGGACAGGGGAATACGAGCAGTACTTC. It is translated as CASSVTGTGEYEQYF.

This clone was found a few times. The chain is built from TRBV7-3 and TRBJ1-1, with TRBD1 identical over 8 bases. CDR1 is SGHTA, CDR2 FQGTGA, per germline. This CDR3 has 21 residues. With V trimmed by 0 bases and J by 0 bases, 18 bases remained unmatched. The CDR3 protein is CASSLTDVLLGDRWMNTEAFF. The CDR3 DNA reads as TGTGCCAGCAGCTTAACGGACGTATTATTGGGGGACAGGTGGATGAACACTGAAGCTTTCTTT.

The chain combines TRBV19 with TRBJ2-2, with 8 positions matching TRBD1. V shed 5 bases, J shed 2 bases, and the junction held 4 bases outside the gene matches. This CDR3 is built from 15 residues. From germline, CDR1 is LNHDA and CDR2 SQIVND (reference sequence). In DNA form, the CDR3 reads TGTGCCAGTAGTTCAGGGGGCCCAAACACCGGGGAGCTGTTTTTT. The encoded protein is CASSSGGPNTGELFF.

The chain uses TRBV5-1 and TRBJ2-7; tentative D call: TRBD1 (6 bases). Germline V gene sequence: CDR1 SGHRS, CDR2 YFSETQ. V was pared by 1 base and J by 5 bases, with 28 bases between. CDR3 length: 19 amino acids. CDR3 sequence: CASSLWPNRDTGPEHEQYF. CDR3 nucleotides: TGCGCCAGCAGCTTGTGGCCTAACCGTGATACAGGGCCTGAGCACGAGCAGTACTTC.